Below, 27 T cell receptor beta chains from the same sample are listed, as sequenced in a study of T cell responses to AZD1222 COVID-19 vaccine. TCRdb keeps only in-frame clones here, not all; method: immunoSEQ multiplex PCR. The sample lists around 86,000 clones, about 90% occurring once. This material consisted of peripheral blood, taken on day 0 of AZD1222 vaccination. The receptors derive from an adult in good health.

The chain carries TRBV18 and TRBJ1-2; 7 nucleotides line up with TRBD1. Germline V gene data show CDR1 as KGHSH and CDR2 as LQKENI. There are 17 residues in the CDR3. V was clipped by 3 bases and J by 0 bases; unmatched bases: 10. The CDR3 DNA reads TGTGCCAGCTCACCGTACGACAGGGACCCCACTAACTATGGCTACACCTTC. Amino acids: CASSPYDRDPTNYGYTF.

This clone was seen only a few times. The chain carries TRBV21-1 and TRBJ1-5. TRBV21-1 is a pseudogene locus. The length of the CDR3 is 11 residues. CDR3 nucleotide sequence: TGTGCCAGCAGCACCGGACAGCCCCAGCATTTT. It yields the protein CASSTGQPQHF.

The chain combines TRBV5-1 with TRBJ1-3; tentative D call: TRBD1 (6 bases). CDR1 is SGHRS and CDR2 is YFSETQ in the germline V gene. Trimming removed 4 bases from V and 2 bases from J, with 10 bases in between. The CDR3 loop spans 14 amino acids. The CDR3 spells CASSPDSAGNTIYF. CDR3 in DNA: TGCGCCAGCAGCCCGGACAGCGCTGGAAACACCATATATTTT. The variable domain in full, with the rest retrieved from reference TRBV5-1 and TRBJ1-3, is KAGVTQTPRYLIKTRGQQVTLSCSPISGHRSVSWYQQTPGQGLQFLFEYFSETQRNKGNFPGRFSGRQFSNSRSEMNVSTLELGDSALYLCASSPDSAGNTIYFGEGSWLTVV.

The genes are TRBV6-2 or TRBV6-3 and TRBJ1-1; D not certain. CDR1 MNHEY and CDR2 SVGEGT come from the germline V gene. With 6 bases removed from V and 3 bases from J, the gap between germline ends came to 17 bases. The CDR3 consists of 15 residues. The CDR3 loop reads CASSQHSDGDTEAFF. The CDR3 DNA sequence: TGTGCCAGCAGCCAACATTCCGACGGAGACACTGAAGCTTTCTTT.

A note on this clone: In the same sample, other DNA sequences code for this CDR3. CDR3 in DNA: TGTGCCAGCAGCTTGGTGGGGGAGGGCACTGAAGCTTTCTTT. Amino acids: CASSLVGEGTEAFF. The chain employs TRBV5-4 and TRBJ1-1, with D possibly matching TRBD1 (5 bases). Germline CDR1 reads SGHNT; CDR2 reads YYREEE (reference sequence). The V end was cut by 0 bases, the J end by 4 bases, with 10 bases between. The CDR3 contains 14 residues.

V and J are TRBV5-1 and TRBJ2-1; TRBD2 matches 7 bases. Germline CDR1 reads SGHRS; CDR2 reads YFSETQ. CDR3 size: 15 residues. Trimming took 4 bases from V and 6 from J; bases not matched to a gene: 10. CDR3 amino acids: CASSPALARSNEQFF. The CDR3 DNA reads as TGCGCCAGCAGCCCCGCACTAGCGCGTTCCAATGAGCAGTTCTTC.

The rearrangement uses TRBV15 and TRBJ1-5; possibly TRBD1 for D (6 bases). CDR1 is LNHNV and CDR2 is YYDKDF in the germline V gene (reference sequence). V was trimmed by 5 bases and J by 3 bases, leaving 14 bases between them. This CDR3 spans 15 amino acids. The CDR3 protein is CATSGTQAINQPQHF. The DNA for the CDR3 is TGTGCCACCAGCGGGACACAGGCTATCAATCAGCCCCAGCATTTT.

The J gene is TRBJ1-5, the V gene TRBV5-8; tentatively, D is TRBD1 (6 bases). The CDR3 length is 15 residues. V was pared by 0 bases and J by 7 bases, with 14 bases between. Looked up from germline, CDR1 is SGHTS and CDR2 is YDEGEE. CDR3 sequence (DNA): TGTGCCAGCAGCTTGGCTCGGGGGGCGGACCAGCCCCAGCATTTT. This sequence encodes CASSLARGADQPQHF.

The chain links TRBV6-6 to TRBJ2-7; D is unresolved. The germline gives CDR1 MNHNY, CDR2 SVGAGI (reference sequence). The CDR3 spans 13 residues. V was pared by 5 bases and J by 3 bases, with 11 bases between. This CDR3 reads CASSAERNYEQYF. Here the CDR3 DNA reads TGTGCCAGCAGTGCAGAACGGAACTACGAGCAGTACTTC.

V usage is TRBV20-1 and J usage is TRBJ2-7, with 7 positions matching TRBD1. This CDR3 spans 11 amino acids. The germline CDR1 and CDR2 sequences are DFQATT and SNEGSKA (reference sequence). J was trimmed by 12 bases and V by 3 bases; bases with no gene match: 8. The CDR3 sequence is CSARGQQNTYF. The CDR3 bases are TGCAGTGCTAGGGGACAGCAAAATACGTACTTC.

The V and J genes are TRBV29-1 and TRBJ1-4; 8 bases are shared with TRBD1. The germline V gene has CDR1 SQVTM and CDR2 ANQGSEA. This CDR3 is built from 13 residues. The ends lost 3 bases at V and 8 bases at J; junction bases unmatched: 5. The CDR3 bases are TGCAGCGTTGAGGACAGGGTCAGGGAAAAACTGTTTTTT. Its protein product is CSVEDRVREKLFF. The variable domain in full, with the rest retrieved from reference TRBV29-1 and TRBJ1-4, is SAVISQKPSRDICQRGTSLTIQCQVDSQVTMMFWYRQQPGQSLTLIATANQGSEATYESGFVIDKFPISRPNLTFSTLTVSNMSPEDSSIYLCSVEDRVREKLFFGSGTQLSVL.

The J gene is TRBJ2-7, the V gene TRBV4-3; 9 nucleotides agree with TRBD1. The CDR3 has 15 residues. CDR1 is LGHNA, CDR2 YSLEER, per germline. The V segment lost 3 bases and the J segment 4 bases; nucleotides outside the gene matches: 7. The CDR3 reads CASSQLGQGWYEQYF. The CDR3 nucleotides read TGCGCCAGCAGCCAGCTCGGACAGGGGTGGTACGAGCAGTACTTC.

The chain recombines TRBV7-9 with TRBJ2-5; 10 bases agree with TRBD2. This CDR3 is built from 15 residues. The V gene's germline CDR1 is SEHNR and CDR2 FQNEAQ (reference sequence). Trimming removed 5 bases from V and 5 bases from J; junction bases left unmatched: 8. CDR3: CASSIDMTSGETQYF. The CDR3 region has the DNA TGTGCCAGCAGCATAGACATGACTAGCGGGGAGACCCAGTACTTC.

The table lists this clone with a count of one. This chain uses TRBV14 with TRBJ2-3; possible D gene TRBD1, 6 bases. V shed 0 bases and J shed 15 bases, with 16 bases lying between them. Germline-derived CDR1 and CDR2 are SGHDN and FVKESK. The CDR3 runs to 13 residues. DNA for the CDR3: TGTGCCAGCAGCCAAGATTTTGGACAGAGTTCATATTTT. Protein product: CASSQDFGQSSYF.

The chain joins TRBV19 to TRBJ1-1, with no clear D. Germline V gene sequence: CDR1 LNHDA, CDR2 SQIVND (reference sequence). Trimming left V 4 bases short and J 0 bases short, with 6 bases between. The CDR3 has 13 residues. The CDR3 bases are TGTGCCAGTAGTACGCAGTTGAACACTGAAGCTTTCTTT. Translating it yields CASSTQLNTEAFF.

The rearrangement links TRBV4-3 to TRBJ2-7; TRBD1 matches 7 bases. The CDR3 is 15 residues long. V lost 3 bases, J lost 3 bases, and 8 bases stayed unmatched. Looked up from germline, CDR1 is LGHNA and CDR2 is YSLEER. CDR3 loop: CASSQYRGPIYEQYF. In DNA form, the CDR3 reads TGCGCCAGCAGCCAGTACAGGGGTCCCATCTACGAGCAGTACTTC.

The chain uses TRBV7-8 and TRBJ2-7, with 12 nucleotides matching TRBD1. Looked up from germline, CDR1 is SGHVS and CDR2 is FQNEAQ. Trimming cost V 5 bases and J 5 bases; bases outside gene matches: 7. CDR3 length equals 15 residues. DNA of the CDR3: TGTGCCAGCAGCCCCGGGACAGGGGGCACCAACGAGCAGTACTTC. This sequence encodes CASSPGTGGTNEQYF.

The genes are TRBV27 and TRBJ1-5; 7 nucleotides match TRBD1. The germline V gene has CDR1 MNHEY and CDR2 SMNVEV (reference sequence). This CDR3 region has 15 residues. V trimming: 0 bases; J trimming: 2 bases; junction bases outside the gene matches: 1. The CDR3 DNA reads as TGTGCCAGCAGTTTATCTACAGGGGGCAATCAGCCCCAGCATTTT. Its translation: CASSLSTGGNQPQHF.

CDR3 coding DNA: TGTGCCAGCAGCTTAGATCTGTATTGGGACAGCTCCTACGAGCAGTACTTC. This sequence encodes CASSLDLYWDSSYEQYF. The chain employs TRBV7-6 and TRBJ2-7, with 7 nucleotides matching TRBD1. CDR3 length: 17 amino acids. V was pared by 1 base and J by 0 bases, with 9 bases of the junction left unmatched. The germline V gene encodes CDR1 SGHVS and CDR2 FNYEAQ.

The chain couples TRBV9 to TRBJ2-6; no firm D call. Germline CDR1 SGDLS, CDR2 YYNGEE. The CDR3 sequence is 15 residues long. The V end was cut by 0 bases, the J end by 1 base, with 5 bases between. The CDR3 loop is CASSVGGSGANVLTF. CDR3 coding DNA: TGTGCCAGCAGCGTAGGAGGTTCTGGGGCCAACGTCCTGACTTTC. The entire variable domain, with the rest obtained from reference TRBV9 and TRBJ2-6, is as follows: DSGVTQTPKHLITATGQRVTLRCSPRSGDLSVYWYQQSLDQGLQFLIQYYNGEERAKGNILERFSAQQFPDLHSELNLSSLELGDSALYFCASSVGGSGANVLTFGAGSRLTVL.

This chain links TRBV4-2 with TRBJ2-7; 9 bases align to TRBD1. The length of the CDR3 is 17 residues. The germline V gene has CDR1 LGHNA and CDR2 YNFKEQ. V gave up 5 bases and J gave up 1 base; unmatched junction bases: 12. In DNA, the CDR3 is TGTGCCAGCAGCTTACGGGGCGCGGGGACAGGGTCCTACGAGCAGTACTTC. It is translated as CASSLRGAGTGSYEQYF.

This chain joins TRBV18 and TRBJ1-5; D is ambiguous. V was shortened by 6 bases and J by 2 bases, with 11 bases between the two germline ends. This CDR3 has 14 amino acids. Germline V lookup: CDR1 KGHSH, CDR2 LQKENI. The CDR3 loop reads CASSAGRGNQPQHF. DNA for the CDR3: TGTGCCAGCTCCGCCGGACGGGGCAATCAGCCCCAGCATTTT.

In regard to this clone: Other DNA sequences in the same sample also yield this CDR3. V is TRBV18 and J is TRBJ1-5, with D perhaps matching TRBD1 (5 bases). This CDR3 has 14 amino acids. The germline V gene encodes CDR1 KGHSH and CDR2 LQKENI. The V gene lost 3 bases and the J gene lost 3 bases, with 9 bases spanning the gap. The CDR3: CASSPGQNNQPQHF. As DNA, the CDR3 is TGTGCCAGCTCACCGGGGCAGAACAATCAGCCCCAGCATTTT.

The V call is TRBV27, the J call TRBJ2-7; 11 positions match TRBD1. This CDR3 contains 15 residues. V lost 4 bases to trimming and J lost 2 bases; unmatched junction nucleotides: 4. CDR1 is MNHEY, CDR2 SMNVEV, per germline (reference sequence). The CDR3, as DNA: TGTGCCAGCAGTTCCGGACAGGGGGCAGCCTACGAGCAGTACTTC. This translates into CASSSGQGAAYEQYF.

The rearrangement links TRBV6-5 to TRBJ1-2; D is possibly TRBD1 (6 bases). The germline CDR1 and CDR2 sequences are MNHEY and SVGAGI. The V and J ends lost 2 bases and 6 bases respectively, with 13 bases between them. CDR3 size: 14 residues. The chain's CDR3 is CASSYGGRRNGYTF. The CDR3 DNA sequence: TGTGCCAGCAGTTACGGGGGGCGCCGGAATGGCTACACCTTC.

This chain connects TRBV7-9 to TRBJ1-2; D unclear. Trimming removed 2 bases at V and 1 base at J, with 11 bases between. Germline CDR1 and CDR2: SEHNR and FQNEAQ (reference sequence). This CDR3 has 15 residues. The CDR3 nucleotides read TGTGCCAGCAGCTTATCGGCGGGGAGTAACTATGGCTACACCTTC. This codes for CASSLSAGSNYGYTF.

In DNA form, the CDR3 reads TGTGCCACCAGGGATTCGAACACTGAAGCTTTCTTT. Residues: CATRDSNTEAFF. The J gene is TRBJ1-1, the V gene TRBV6-5; tentative D call: TRBD1 (5 bases). V was pared by 10 bases and J by 1 base, with 10 bases between. Germline V CDR1 and CDR2: MNHEY, SVGAGI. This CDR3 comprises 12 residues.